The rows below give T cell receptor beta chains drawn from one sample of a study of persistence of HIV-infected CD4 T cells. The repertoire was sequenced with immunoSEQ multiplex PCR; TCRdb's copy has only in-frame clones and lacks some. The sample gives 50,000 or so clones, approximately 72% of which show up once; about 3% is in the top ten. Their antigens remain unidentified. Source: CD4+ T cells sorted from PBMCs after approximately 20-hour stimulation, taken from a patient who received antiretroviral therapy. The receptors come from an adult man with HIV who was CMV-seropositive. The CDR3 runs from the conserved cysteine through the conserved F or W. Each record gives: V gene, D gene, CDR3 length, J gene, clone size, CDR3 DNA, CDR3 protein. The D gene is left open where the match is weak. A clone size is listed for some rows: how often the clone was seen (once, few, many), or a class if it is expanded.

v_call: TRBV30
d_call: NA
cdr3_length: 13
j_call: TRBJ1-2
clone_size: NA
cdr3_nt: TGTGCCTGGAGGGTGATGGGTGTCTATGGCTACACCTTC
cdr3_aa: CAWRVMGVYGYTF

v_call: TRBV29-1
d_call: TRBD2
cdr3_length: 13
j_call: TRBJ2-7
clone_size: NA
cdr3_nt: TGCAGCGCCGGGACTAGCGGGACCCACGAGCAGTACTTC
cdr3_aa: CSAGTSGTHEQYF

v_call: TRBV11-2
d_call: NA
cdr3_length: 14
j_call: TRBJ1-1
clone_size: NA
cdr3_nt: TGTGCCAGCAGCTTAGGAGTTGGGAACACTGAAGCTTTCTTT
cdr3_aa: CASSLGVGNTEAFF

v_call: TRBV7-8
d_call: NA
cdr3_length: 17
j_call: TRBJ1-1
clone_size: NA
cdr3_nt: TGTGCCAGCAGCCCCCCCGGGGGAGTCGGATTAGGCACTGAAGCTTTCTTT
cdr3_aa: CASSPPGGVGLGTEAFF

v_call: TRBV15
d_call: NA
cdr3_length: 13
j_call: TRBJ2-1
clone_size: NA
cdr3_nt: TGTGCCACCAGCAGAGATATCCGCACGGAGCAGTTCTTC
cdr3_aa: CATSRDIRTEQFF

v_call: TRBV18
d_call: NA
cdr3_length: 15
j_call: TRBJ1-6
clone_size: NA
cdr3_nt: TGTGCCAGCTCACCAGTCCCAGGGAACAATTCACCCCTCCACTTT
cdr3_aa: CASSPVPGNNSPLHF

v_call: TRBV5-1
d_call: NA
cdr3_length: 15
j_call: TRBJ1-2
clone_size: NA
cdr3_nt: TGCGCCAGCAGCTTGGACAGAGGGGTTAACTATGGCTACACCTTC
cdr3_aa: CASSLDRGVNYGYTF

v_call: TRBV30
d_call: NA
cdr3_length: 15
j_call: TRBJ2-1
clone_size: NA
cdr3_nt: TGTGCCTGGAGTCTCGGCCCGGCGGCCTACAATGAGCAGTTCTTC
cdr3_aa: CAWSLGPAAYNEQFF

v_call: TRBV10-3
d_call: TRBD1
cdr3_length: 15
j_call: TRBJ2-7
clone_size: NA
cdr3_nt: TGTGCCATCAGTGACCCGGGCCAGGGGGACTACGAGCAGTACTTC
cdr3_aa: CAISDPGQGDYEQYF

v_call: TRBV5-1
d_call: NA
cdr3_length: 16
j_call: TRBJ2-2
clone_size: NA
cdr3_nt: TGCGCCAGCAGCTTTTCCAGGGCAAGGAGCACCGGGGAGCTGTTTTTT
cdr3_aa: CASSFSRARSTGELFF

v_call: TRBV12-3/TRBV12-4
d_call: NA
cdr3_length: 12
j_call: TRBJ2-3
clone_size: NA
cdr3_nt: TGTGCCAGCAGTCCTTTTTCAGATACGCAGTATTTT
cdr3_aa: CASSPFSDTQYF

v_call: TRBV14
d_call: NA
cdr3_length: 13
j_call: TRBJ2-5
clone_size: once
cdr3_nt: TGTGCCAGCAGCCAAGATTGGGGGGCCTCCCAGTACTTC
cdr3_aa: CASSQDWGASQYF

v_call: TRBV19
d_call: NA
cdr3_length: 14
j_call: TRBJ1-3
clone_size: NA
cdr3_nt: TGTGCCAGTAGTATGACAGGCAAAGGAAACACCATATATTTT
cdr3_aa: CASSMTGKGNTIYF

v_call: TRBV15
d_call: NA
cdr3_length: 13
j_call: TRBJ1-1
clone_size: few
cdr3_nt: TGTGCCACCAGCAGAGTTGGTCGGGGTGAAGCTTTCTTT
cdr3_aa: CATSRVGRGEAFF

v_call: TRBV28
d_call: TRBD1
cdr3_length: 12
j_call: TRBJ1-2
clone_size: NA
cdr3_nt: TGTGCCTCGAGACAGGGAGGCTATGGCTACACCTTC
cdr3_aa: CASRQGGYGYTF

v_call: TRBV19
d_call: TRBD2
cdr3_length: 15
j_call: TRBJ2-1
clone_size: NA
cdr3_nt: TGTGCCAGCTCCGGGGGGACTAGCGGGGACAATGAGCAGTTCTTC
cdr3_aa: CASSGGTSGDNEQFF

v_call: TRBV10-3
d_call: NA
cdr3_length: 17
j_call: TRBJ2-1
clone_size: NA
cdr3_nt: TGTGCCATCAGTGAGTCTACGGCAGGGGGGGTTACCAATGAGCAGTTCTTC
cdr3_aa: CAISESTAGGVTNEQFF

v_call: TRBV5-4
d_call: TRBD1
cdr3_length: 15
j_call: TRBJ2-5
clone_size: NA
cdr3_nt: TGTGCCAGCAGCTCTTTCGGGACAGGGCGAGAGACCCAGTACTTC
cdr3_aa: CASSSFGTGRETQYF

v_call: TRBV12-3/TRBV12-4
d_call: NA
cdr3_length: 13
j_call: TRBJ2-5
clone_size: NA
cdr3_nt: TGTGCCAGCAGCTCCGGACAAAAAGGAGGCCAGTACTTC
cdr3_aa: CASSSGQKGGQYF

v_call: TRBV10-3
d_call: NA
cdr3_length: 15
j_call: TRBJ1-2
clone_size: NA
cdr3_nt: TGTGCCATCAGTGAGGGGAGGGGCGAGTACTATGGCTACACCTTC
cdr3_aa: CAISEGRGEYYGYTF

v_call: TRBV7-9
d_call: NA
cdr3_length: 14
j_call: TRBJ1-4
clone_size: NA
cdr3_nt: TGTGCCAGCAGCCCCATAGGGGGATTTGAAAAACTGTTTTTT
cdr3_aa: CASSPIGGFEKLFF

v_call: TRBV10-3
d_call: TRBD1
cdr3_length: 14
j_call: TRBJ2-1
clone_size: NA
cdr3_nt: TGTGCCATCAGCACCGGGACAGGGGGCTTGGAGCAGTTCTTC
cdr3_aa: CAISTGTGGLEQFF

v_call: TRBV21-1
d_call: NA
cdr3_length: 16
j_call: TRBJ1-2
clone_size: NA
cdr3_nt: TGTGCCAGCAGCAAGTATCACATCCCTCCTAACGGGGGCTACACCTTC
cdr3_aa: CASSKYHIPPNGGYTF

v_call: TRBV27
d_call: NA
cdr3_length: 17
j_call: TRBJ2-7
clone_size: NA
cdr3_nt: TGTGCCAGCAGTTTCTCATGGGGTCGTTACAGGACAAACGAGCAGTACTTC
cdr3_aa: CASSFSWGRYRTNEQYF

v_call: TRBV27
d_call: NA
cdr3_length: 16
j_call: TRBJ2-6
clone_size: NA
cdr3_nt: TGTGCCAGCAGTTTTTATGCGACGTCTGGGGCCAACGTCCTGACTTTC
cdr3_aa: CASSFYATSGANVLTF

v_call: TRBV7-9
d_call: NA
cdr3_length: 14
j_call: TRBJ2-5
clone_size: NA
cdr3_nt: TGTGCCAGCAGCCCCCCCAGTAACTGGGAGACCCAGTACTTC
cdr3_aa: CASSPPSNWETQYF

v_call: TRBV10-3
d_call: NA
cdr3_length: 13
j_call: TRBJ1-1
clone_size: once
cdr3_nt: TGTGCCATCAGTGAGTCGGGGAACACTGAAGCTTTCTTT
cdr3_aa: CAISESGNTEAFF

v_call: TRBV15
d_call: NA
cdr3_length: 12
j_call: TRBJ1-1
clone_size: NA
cdr3_nt: TGTGCCACCAGCAGATGGAACACTGAAGCTTTCTTT
cdr3_aa: CATSRWNTEAFF

v_call: TRBV9
d_call: TRBD2
cdr3_length: 15
j_call: TRBJ2-1
clone_size: NA
cdr3_nt: TGTGCCAGCAGCGGGTCGGGACTAGTCTTCAATGAGCAGTTCTTC
cdr3_aa: CASSGSGLVFNEQFF

v_call: TRBV7-3
d_call: NA
cdr3_length: 16
j_call: TRBJ1-1
clone_size: NA
cdr3_nt: TGTGCCAGCAGCTTAATCCAGGTTGGACGAAACACTGAAGCTTTCTTT
cdr3_aa: CASSLIQVGRNTEAFF

v_call: TRBV20-1
d_call: NA
cdr3_length: 13
j_call: TRBJ2-7
clone_size: NA
cdr3_nt: TGCAGTGCTAGTGCAGGGTCGGCCTACGAGCAGTACTTC
cdr3_aa: CSASAGSAYEQYF

v_call: TRBV28
d_call: NA
cdr3_length: 11
j_call: TRBJ2-5
clone_size: NA
cdr3_nt: TGTGCCAGCAGTTTAAGGGAGACCCAGTACTTC
cdr3_aa: CASSLRETQYF

v_call: TRBV24-1
d_call: NA
cdr3_length: 12
j_call: TRBJ2-3
clone_size: NA
cdr3_nt: TGTGCCACCAGTGACTACACAGATACGCAGTATTTT
cdr3_aa: CATSDYTDTQYF

v_call: TRBV20-1
d_call: NA
cdr3_length: 11
j_call: TRBJ1-3
clone_size: once
cdr3_nt: TGCAGTGCCAAAAGTGGAAACACCATATATTTT
cdr3_aa: CSAKSGNTIYF

v_call: TRBV10-3
d_call: TRBD1
cdr3_length: 14
j_call: TRBJ1-3
clone_size: NA
cdr3_nt: TGTGCCATCAGTCCGGGACAGGTGGGAAACACCATATATTTT
cdr3_aa: CAISPGQVGNTIYF

v_call: TRBV7-9
d_call: TRBD1
cdr3_length: 15
j_call: TRBJ1-4
clone_size: NA
cdr3_nt: TGTGCCAGCAGCTTAGGAGGGACAGGGAGTGAAAAACTGTTTTTT
cdr3_aa: CASSLGGTGSEKLFF

v_call: TRBV6-6
d_call: NA
cdr3_length: 14
j_call: TRBJ1-1
clone_size: few
cdr3_nt: TGTGCCAGCAGTCGCCCTCACGCGAACACTGAAGCTTTCTTT
cdr3_aa: CASSRPHANTEAFF

v_call: TRBV7-9
d_call: NA
cdr3_length: 18
j_call: TRBJ1-2
clone_size: medium-sized
cdr3_nt: TGTGCCAGCAGCTTAGCTACGGGCCCGGGAAAACGGTTTCTAGGCTACACCTTC
cdr3_aa: CASSLATGPGKRFLGYTF

v_call: TRBV4-1
d_call: TRBD2
cdr3_length: 17
j_call: TRBJ2-7
clone_size: NA
cdr3_nt: TGCGCCAGCAGCCAAGTACAGAGGGCTAGCGGATCCTACGAGCAGTACTTC
cdr3_aa: CASSQVQRASGSYEQYF

v_call: TRBV6-2/TRBV6-3
d_call: TRBD1
cdr3_length: 13
j_call: TRBJ1-2
clone_size: NA
cdr3_nt: TGTGCCAGCAGCCTACAGGGGGGCTATGGCTACACCTTC
cdr3_aa: CASSLQGGYGYTF

v_call: TRBV2
d_call: NA
cdr3_length: 14
j_call: TRBJ1-2
clone_size: NA
cdr3_nt: TGTGCCAGCAGTGACGAGGGCCGCAGGTATGGCTACACCTTC
cdr3_aa: CASSDEGRRYGYTF

v_call: TRBV4-2
d_call: NA
cdr3_length: 16
j_call: TRBJ2-3
clone_size: many
cdr3_nt: TGTGCCAGCAGCCAAGTTTCGCCTCTAGCAACAGATACGCAGTATTTT
cdr3_aa: CASSQVSPLATDTQYF

v_call: TRBV18
d_call: TRBD1
cdr3_length: 14
j_call: TRBJ2-7
clone_size: few
cdr3_nt: TGTGCCAGCCAGGGGGACAGCTATTCCTACGAGCAGTACTTC
cdr3_aa: CASQGDSYSYEQYF

v_call: TRBV6-1
d_call: NA
cdr3_length: 15
j_call: TRBJ1-3
clone_size: NA
cdr3_nt: TGTGCCAGCAGTGAAGCAACAACCTCTGGAAACACCATATATTTT
cdr3_aa: CASSEATTSGNTIYF

v_call: TRBV10-3
d_call: NA
cdr3_length: 14
j_call: TRBJ2-3
clone_size: NA
cdr3_nt: TGTGCCATCAGTGAGTCGACTCGAACGGATACGCAGTATTTT
cdr3_aa: CAISESTRTDTQYF

v_call: TRBV25-1
d_call: TRBD1
cdr3_length: 16
j_call: TRBJ2-5
clone_size: NA
cdr3_nt: TGTGCCAGCAGTGAAGGGACAGGCCCCAGAAGGGAGACCCAGTACTTC
cdr3_aa: CASSEGTGPRRETQYF

v_call: TRBV11-2
d_call: NA
cdr3_length: 14
j_call: TRBJ2-1
clone_size: NA
cdr3_nt: TGTGCCAGCAGCTCGTTAGCAGGAGGGAATGAGCAGTTCTTC
cdr3_aa: CASSSLAGGNEQFF

v_call: TRBV10-3
d_call: NA
cdr3_length: 16
j_call: TRBJ1-2
clone_size: few
cdr3_nt: TGTGCCATCACTCCCCTTGGGTGGGCAGCTAACTATGGCTACACCTTC
cdr3_aa: CAITPLGWAANYGYTF